This is a list of T cell receptor beta chains from one sample in a study of T-cell reconstitution after alpha-beta-depleted transplantation in children. MiXCR was run by TCRdb on the PCR reads, yielding one entry per CDR3 protein. The sample consists of 250,000 to 350,000 distinct CDR3 sequences, 20% to 30% of them appearing once. Sequenced material: PBMCs, mostly from graft donor cells, taken 180 days after TCRalphabeta/CD19-depleted stem cell transplant. The receptors originated from a male patient between 10 and 17 years old who had a stem cell transplant for acute lymphoblastic leukemia, so the T cells may come from the graft donor. CDR3s include the opening cysteine and the closing phenylalanine or tryptophan. The D gene is left open where the match is weak. A row's size may be missing; if present it is once, few, many or a size class.

TRBD2 | TRBJ2-7 | . | TRBV5-1 | CASSLARLAGHYEQYF | TGCGCCAGCAGCTTGGCCAGACTAGCGGGACACTACGAGCAGTACTTC
TRBD2 | TRBJ2-7 | . | TRBV20-1 | CSARDPAGSYEQYF | TGCAGTGCTAGAGACCCAGCGGGATCTTACGAGCAGTACTTC
. | TRBJ2-7 | few | TRBV15 | CATSLRLEVPYEQYF | TGTGCCACCAGCTTACGACTAGAGGTACCCTACGAGCAGTACTTC
TRBD1 | TRBJ1-3 | few | TRBV27 | CASSLRRGQGAGNTIYF | TGTGCCAGCAGTTTAAGAAGGGGACAGGGGGCTGGAAACACCATATATTTT
. | TRBJ2-7 | few | TRBV27 | CASSFRGVGEQYF | TGTGCCAGCAGTTTCCGAGGGGTTGGGGAGCAGTACTTC
. | TRBJ2-2 | few | TRBV3-1 | CASSQEHGSGELFF | TGTGCCAGCAGCCAAGAACACGGGTCCGGGGAGCTGTTTTTT
. | TRBJ2-3 | . | TRBV5-1 | CASSLAQGGRDTQYF | TGCGCCAGCAGCTTGGCGCAGGGGGGGAGAGATACGCAGTATTTT
. | TRBJ1-5 | once | TRBV2 | CASKPEQGNQPQHF | TGTGCCAGCAAACCTGAACAGGGAAATCAGCCCCAGCATTTT
. | TRBJ1-5 | few | TRBV10-3 | CASRSGTDNQPQHF | TGTGCCTCAAGGTCCGGGACGGATAATCAGCCCCAGCATTTT
TRBD1 | TRBJ2-1 | . | TRBV3-1 | CASSRTGGADNEQFF | TGTGCCAGCAGTCGGACAGGGGGCGCCGACAATGAGCAGTTCTTC
. | TRBJ2-7 | many | TRBV20-1 | CSASLAVEQYF | TGCAGTGCTAGTTTGGCTGTCGAGCAGTACTTC
TRBD1 | TRBJ2-7 | . | TRBV12-3/TRBV12-4 | CASSFGTGFHEQYF | TGTGCCAGCAGTTTCGGGACAGGGTTTCACGAGCAGTACTTC
TRBD1 | TRBJ2-4 | few | TRBV10-2 | CASMLDRGNIQYF | TGCGCCAGCATGTTAGACAGGGGCAACATTCAGTACTTC
TRBD1 | TRBJ2-7 | few | TRBV27 | CASSDRDIPYEQYF | TGTGCCAGCAGTGACAGGGATATCCCCTACGAGCAGTACTTC
. | TRBJ1-1 | few | TRBV10-1 | CASSERKGAEAFF | TGCGCCAGCAGTGAGAGGAAGGGGGCTGAAGCTTTCTTT
. | TRBJ1-1 | . | TRBV6-5 | CASSSPALSAFF | TGTGCCAGCAGTTCCCCAGCCTTATCGGCTTTCTTT
. | TRBJ2-3 | few | TRBV4-1 | CASSRLGLTDTQYF | TGCGCCAGCAGCCGACTTGGACTGACAGATACGCAGTATTTT
TRBD1 | TRBJ1-6 | many | TRBV12-3/TRBV12-4 | CASSWRDREGSPLHF | TGTGCCAGCAGTTGGCGAGACAGGGAGGGATCACCCCTCCACTTT
. | TRBJ1-5 | few | TRBV19 | CASSIGGPNQPQHF | TGTGCCAGTAGTATAGGAGGCCCAAATCAGCCCCAGCATTTT
TRBD1 | TRBJ2-7 | . | TRBV30 | CAWSDRGALSSYEQYF | TGTGCCTGGAGTGACAGGGGGGCCCTTAGCTCCTACGAGCAGTACTTC
TRBD2 | TRBJ2-3 | once | TRBV5-1 | CASSQGDYFPTDTQYF | TGCGCCAGCAGCCAAGGGGACTACTTCCCCACAGATACGCAGTATTTT
. | TRBJ2-4 | . | TRBV27 | CASSFGRQPSIQYF | TGTGCCAGCAGTTTTGGGAGGCAGCCAAGTATTCAGTACTTC
. | TRBJ1-1 | few | TRBV28 | CASSLYQTGGTNTEAFF | TGTGCCAGCAGTTTATACCAGACGGGGGGAACGAACACTGAAGCTTTCTTT
TRBD1 | TRBJ1-2 | many | TRBV6-1 | CASRRGTGPYGYTF | TGTGCCAGCAGGCGTGGGACAGGGCCCTATGGCTACACCTTC
TRBD1 | TRBJ2-5 | . | TRBV29-1 | CSVEGGDRGDSETQYF | TGCAGCGTTGAAGGCGGGGACAGGGGGGACTCAGAGACCCAGTACTTC
TRBD2 | TRBJ2-1 | few | TRBV7-8 | CASSLGSGSLGQFF | TGTGCCAGCAGCTTGGGTAGCGGGAGCTTAGGGCAGTTCTTC
. | TRBJ2-5 | . | TRBV20-1 | CSARNTDQETQYF | TGCAGTGCTAGAAACACAGATCAAGAGACCCAGTACTTC
TRBD2 | TRBJ2-1 | . | TRBV9 | CASSPPGLAIEQFF | TGTGCCAGCAGCCCACCGGGACTAGCTATTGAGCAGTTCTTC
. | TRBJ2-7 | . | TRBV7-2 | CASSLALTYEQYF | TGTGCCAGCAGCTTAGCGCTAACCTACGAGCAGTACTTC
. | TRBJ1-5 | . | TRBV20-1 | CSARGLGAQPQHF | TGCAGTGCTAGAGGTCTGGGGGCGCAGCCCCAGCATTTT
. | TRBJ2-5 | . | TRBV7-9 | CASSLAPGTQETQYF | TGTGCCAGCAGCTTAGCCCCGGGGACGCAAGAGACCCAGTACTTC
. | TRBJ1-1 | few | TRBV5-1 | CASSAGMNTEAFF | TGCGCCAGCAGCGCAGGCATGAACACTGAAGCTTTCTTT